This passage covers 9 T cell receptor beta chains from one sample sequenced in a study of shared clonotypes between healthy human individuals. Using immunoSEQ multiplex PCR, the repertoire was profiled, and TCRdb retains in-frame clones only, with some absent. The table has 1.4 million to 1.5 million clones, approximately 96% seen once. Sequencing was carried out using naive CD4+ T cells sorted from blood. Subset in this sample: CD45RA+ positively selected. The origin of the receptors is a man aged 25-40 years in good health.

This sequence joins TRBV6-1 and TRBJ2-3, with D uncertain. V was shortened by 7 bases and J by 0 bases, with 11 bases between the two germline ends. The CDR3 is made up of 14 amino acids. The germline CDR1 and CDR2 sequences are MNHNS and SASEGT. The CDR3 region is CASKWAESTDTQYF. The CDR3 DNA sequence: TGTGCCAGCAAGTGGGCCGAAAGCACAGATACGCAGTATTTT.

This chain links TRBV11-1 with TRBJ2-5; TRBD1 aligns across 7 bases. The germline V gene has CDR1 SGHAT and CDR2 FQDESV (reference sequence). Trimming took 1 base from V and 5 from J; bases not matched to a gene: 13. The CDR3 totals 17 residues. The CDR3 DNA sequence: TGTGCCAGCAGCTTAGTAGGGACAGTGGGTCTCTTCGAGACCCAGTACTTC. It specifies CASSLVGTVGLFETQYF.

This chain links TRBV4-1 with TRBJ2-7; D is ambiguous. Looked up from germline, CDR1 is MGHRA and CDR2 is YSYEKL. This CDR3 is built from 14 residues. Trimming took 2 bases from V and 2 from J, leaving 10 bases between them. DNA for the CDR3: TGCGCCAGCAGCCAATCCACTGTTCCCTACGAGCAGTACTTC. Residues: CASSQSTVPYEQYF.

For the CDR3, the DNA is TGTGCCAGCAGCCAAAATAGGACTAGCGGGAGTCAAGAGACCCAGTACTTC. As protein: CASSQNRTSGSQETQYF. The chain recombines TRBV14 with TRBJ2-5, with 13 positions matching TRBD2. Germline V gene sequence: CDR1 SGHDN, CDR2 FVKESK. V was pared by 2 bases and J by 2 bases, with 5 bases of the junction left unmatched. This CDR3 comprises 17 residues.

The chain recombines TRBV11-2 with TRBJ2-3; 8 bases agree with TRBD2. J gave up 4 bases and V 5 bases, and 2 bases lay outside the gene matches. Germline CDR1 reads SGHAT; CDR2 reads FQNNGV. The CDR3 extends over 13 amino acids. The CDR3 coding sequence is TGTGCCAGCAGCAGACTAGCGCCAGATACGCAGTATTTT. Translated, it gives CASSRLAPDTQYF.

CDR3 region: CASSGGYSNYGYTF. The DNA for the CDR3 is TGTGCCAGCTCGGGGGGATATTCCAACTATGGCTACACCTTC. V and J are TRBV6-6 and TRBJ1-2, with D perhaps TRBD1 (5 bases). The germline CDR1 and CDR2 sequences are MNHNY and SVGAGI (reference sequence). The CDR3 covers 14 residues. The V and J ends lost 8 bases and 2 bases respectively, with 15 bases between them.

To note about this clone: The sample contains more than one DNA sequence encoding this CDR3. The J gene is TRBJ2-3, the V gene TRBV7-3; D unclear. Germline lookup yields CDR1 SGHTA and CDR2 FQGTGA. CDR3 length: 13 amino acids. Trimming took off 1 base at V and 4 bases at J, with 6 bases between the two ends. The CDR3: CASSLIGADTQYF. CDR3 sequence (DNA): TGTGCCAGCAGCTTAATAGGTGCAGATACGCAGTATTTT.

The CDR3 nucleotides are TGTGCCAGCAGTTACTTCGGGGGCGAGCAGTACTTC. This gives the protein CASSYFGGEQYF. The J gene is TRBJ2-7, the V gene TRBV6-5; a weak D match, TRBD2 (6 bases). Trimming left V 1 base short and J 6 bases short, with 7 bases between. The CDR3 consists of 12 residues. From germline, CDR1 is MNHEY and CDR2 SVGAGI.

In nucleotides, the CDR3 is TGCGCCAGCAGCTGGGGGACAGGGAATCCCTACGAGCAGTACTTC. Translating gives CASSWGTGNPYEQYF. The rearrangement joins TRBV5-1 to TRBJ2-7; the match to TRBD1 covers 9 bases. V was clipped by 3 bases and J by 2 bases; unmatched bases: 6. This CDR3 region has 15 residues. Germline assignment: CDR1 SGHRS and CDR2 YFSETQ.